The 8 T cell receptor beta chains given below trace back to one sample, sequenced in a study of T cell repertoires in aging, cancer and after chemotherapy. Multiplex touch-down PCR with TRB-A/B primers amplified rearranged V-D-J TRB sequences. TCRdb analysed the multiplex PCR reads with MiXCR anew, one entry per CDR3 protein. The table has 5,000 or so distinct CDR3 sequences, around 28% seen once; the top ten hold roughly 5.6%. Peripheral blood genomic DNA, not sorted cells or RNA, was the template. Specimen: blood. These receptors all stem from a human donor in good health.

The V and J genes are TRBV12-3 or TRBV12-4 and TRBJ1-6; unclear D gene. V lost 6 bases to trimming and J lost 2 bases, with 11 bases between them. This CDR3 has 15 amino acids. The CDR3 nucleotides are TGTGCCAGCAGCTCCTCCGGGACCTATAATTCACCCCTCCACTTT. It codes for CASSSSGTYNSPLHF.

The chain is built from TRBV30 and TRBJ1-1, with TRBD1 matching 7 bases. The CDR3 runs 13 residues. The V gene end was trimmed by 4 bases and the J gene end by 4 bases; junction bases not matched to a gene: 6. Germline V lookup: CDR1 GTSNPN, CDR2 SVGIG (reference sequence). The CDR3: CAWTRQGRTEAFF. The CDR3 nucleotides are TGTGCCTGGACCCGACAGGGTCGCACTGAAGCTTTCTTT.

Only a few counts were recorded for this clonotype. The chain is built from TRBV30 and TRBJ1-3; unclear D gene. V gave up 5 bases and J gave up 0 bases, with 11 bases separating them. Germline CDR1 is GTSNPN and CDR2 is SVGIG (reference sequence). CDR3 length: 14 amino acids. CDR3: CAWFNRLSGNTIYF. CDR3 in DNA: TGTGCCTGGTTTAATAGGCTCTCTGGAAACACCATATATTTT.

This clonotype is medium-sized. The chain carries TRBV6-2 or TRBV6-3 and TRBJ2-1; 10 nucleotides match TRBD2. Germline CDR1 reads MNHEY; CDR2 reads SVGEGT. The CDR3 loop spans 16 amino acids. J gave up 7 bases and V 0 bases, and 6 bases lay outside the gene matches. Here the CDR3 DNA reads TGTGCCAGCAGTTACTCGAGAGGGACTAGCGAAAATGAGCAGTTCTTC. Residues: CASSYSRGTSENEQFF.

The V and J genes are TRBV7-6 and TRBJ2-3; D is possibly TRBD1 (5 bases). This CDR3 has 16 amino acids. Trimming removed 6 bases from V and 0 bases from J, with 16 bases in between. Looked up from germline, CDR1 is SGHVS and CDR2 is FNYEAQ. The CDR3 region is CASSPRRAGSTDTQYF. CDR3 nucleotide sequence: TGTGCCAGCAGTCCGAGACGGGCAGGGAGCACAGATACGCAGTATTTT.

This clonotype is medium-sized within its sample. The chain recombines TRBV7-9 with TRBJ2-5; maybe TRBD1 (6 bases). CDR1 is SEHNR and CDR2 is FQNEAQ in the germline V gene (reference sequence). This CDR3 is built from 13 residues. Deletions cut 6 bases from V and 4 bases from J, with 12 bases between. CDR3 sequence reads: CASSYREGETQYF. The CDR3 region has the DNA TGTGCCAGCAGTTACAGGGAAGGAGAGACCCAGTACTTC. Filled out from reference TRBV7-9 and TRBJ2-5, the complete variable domain reads DTGVSQNPRHKITKRGQNVTFRCDPISEHNRLYWYRQTLGQGPEFLTYFQNEAQLEKSRLLSDRFSAERPKGSFSTLEIQRTEQGDSAMYLCASSYREGETQYFGPGTRLLVL.

This clonotype is classed as medium-sized (0.01 to 0.1%). V and J are TRBV19 and TRBJ2-7; no firm D call. The germline V gene has CDR1 LNHDA and CDR2 SQIVND (reference sequence). V was pared by 0 bases and J by 6 bases, with 15 bases between. This CDR3 comprises 15 residues. CDR3 sequence reads: CASSIEVKVSTEQYF. The CDR3 DNA sequence: TGTGCCAGTAGTATAGAGGTGAAAGTATCTACCGAGCAGTACTTC.

This clonotype was seen a handful of times. This chain connects TRBV5-6 to TRBJ2-1; 7 positions agree with TRBD1. Trimming removed 2 bases from V and 2 bases from J; junction bases left unmatched: 10. This CDR3 is built from 17 residues. CDR1 and CDR2 from the germline V gene are SGHDT and YYEEEE. The CDR3 DNA sequence: TGTGCCAGCAGCTTAGGGGGCCGGGGAACTACCTACAATGAGCAGTTCTTC. Protein: CASSLGGRGTTYNEQFF.